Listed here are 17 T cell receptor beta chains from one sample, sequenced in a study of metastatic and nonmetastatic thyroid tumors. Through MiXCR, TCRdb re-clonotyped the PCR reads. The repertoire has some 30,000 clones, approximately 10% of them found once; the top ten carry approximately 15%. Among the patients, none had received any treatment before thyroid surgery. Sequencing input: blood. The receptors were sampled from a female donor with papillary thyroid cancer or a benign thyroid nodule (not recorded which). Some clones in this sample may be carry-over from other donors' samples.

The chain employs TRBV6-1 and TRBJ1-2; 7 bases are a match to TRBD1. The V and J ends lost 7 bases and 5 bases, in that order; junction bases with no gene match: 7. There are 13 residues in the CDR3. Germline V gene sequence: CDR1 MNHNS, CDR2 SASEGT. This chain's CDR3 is CASKQGIRYGYTF. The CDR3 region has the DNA TGTGCCAGCAAACAGGGGATCCGATATGGCTACACCTTC.

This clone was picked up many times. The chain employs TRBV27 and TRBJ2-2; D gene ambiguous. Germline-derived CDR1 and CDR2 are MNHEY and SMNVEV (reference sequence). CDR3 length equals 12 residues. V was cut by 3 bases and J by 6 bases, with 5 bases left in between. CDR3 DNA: TGTGCCAGCAGTTTTCAGGCCGGGGAGCTGTTTTTT. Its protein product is CASSFQAGELFF.

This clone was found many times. The DNA for the CDR3 is TGCAGTGCTGAAGTCGGACAGGGAGAAGAGACCCAGTACTTC. Its translation: CSAEVGQGEETQYF. The chain links TRBV20-1 to TRBJ2-5, with 8 bases identical to TRBD1. Germline values: CDR1 DFQATT, CDR2 SNEGSKA (reference sequence). The CDR3 extends over 14 amino acids. V was pared by 5 bases and J by 3 bases, with 8 bases of the junction left unmatched.

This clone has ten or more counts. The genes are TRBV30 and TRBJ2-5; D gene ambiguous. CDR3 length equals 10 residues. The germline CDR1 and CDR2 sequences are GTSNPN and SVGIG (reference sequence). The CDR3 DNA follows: TGTGCATCGGGTGAAGAGACCCAGTACTTC. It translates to CASGEETQYF.

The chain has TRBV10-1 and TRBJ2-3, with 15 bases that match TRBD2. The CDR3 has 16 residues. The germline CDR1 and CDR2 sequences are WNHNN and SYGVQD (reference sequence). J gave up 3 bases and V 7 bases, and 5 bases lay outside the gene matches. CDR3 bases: TGCGCCAGCATCGGACTAGCGGGGGGGGGGACAGATACGCAGTATTTT. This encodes CASIGLAGGGTDTQYF.

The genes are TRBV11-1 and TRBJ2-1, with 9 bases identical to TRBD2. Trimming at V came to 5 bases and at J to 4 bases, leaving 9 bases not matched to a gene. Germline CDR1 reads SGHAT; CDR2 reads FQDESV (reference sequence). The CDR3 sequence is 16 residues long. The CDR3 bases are TGTGCCAGCAGCGCCCCGGGACTAGCAGATTACAATGAGCAGTTCTTC. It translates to CASSAPGLADYNEQFF.

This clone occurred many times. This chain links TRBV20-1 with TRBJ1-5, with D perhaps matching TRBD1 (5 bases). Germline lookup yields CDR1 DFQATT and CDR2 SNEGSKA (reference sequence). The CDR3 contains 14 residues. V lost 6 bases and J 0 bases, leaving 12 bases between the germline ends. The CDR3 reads CSAVGGYSNQPQHF. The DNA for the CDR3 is TGCAGTGCGGTGGGGGGATATAGCAATCAGCCCCAGCATTTT.

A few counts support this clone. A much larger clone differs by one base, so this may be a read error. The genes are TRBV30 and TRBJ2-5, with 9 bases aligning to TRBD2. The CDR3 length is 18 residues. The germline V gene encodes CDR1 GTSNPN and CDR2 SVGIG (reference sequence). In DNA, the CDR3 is TGTGCCTGGGCCTTAAGGGGGAGGCGGGAGGGCCGGAAAGAGGCCCAGTACTTC. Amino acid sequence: CAWALRGRREGRKEAQYF.

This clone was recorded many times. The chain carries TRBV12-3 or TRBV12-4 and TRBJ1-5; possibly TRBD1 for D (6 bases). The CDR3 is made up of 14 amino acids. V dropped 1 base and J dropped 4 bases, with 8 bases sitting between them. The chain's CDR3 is CASSLGGGNQPQHF. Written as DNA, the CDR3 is TGTGCCAGCAGTTTAGGAGGGGGAAATCAGCCCCAGCATTTT.

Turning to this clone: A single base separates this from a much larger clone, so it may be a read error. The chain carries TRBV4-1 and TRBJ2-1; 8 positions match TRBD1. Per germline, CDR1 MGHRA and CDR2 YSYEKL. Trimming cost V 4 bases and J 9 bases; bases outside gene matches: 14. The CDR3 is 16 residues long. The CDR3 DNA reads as TGCGCCAGCAGCCCGCCAGGACTGGGAACAGGGGGTGAGCAGTTCTTC. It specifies CASSPPGLGTGGEQFF.

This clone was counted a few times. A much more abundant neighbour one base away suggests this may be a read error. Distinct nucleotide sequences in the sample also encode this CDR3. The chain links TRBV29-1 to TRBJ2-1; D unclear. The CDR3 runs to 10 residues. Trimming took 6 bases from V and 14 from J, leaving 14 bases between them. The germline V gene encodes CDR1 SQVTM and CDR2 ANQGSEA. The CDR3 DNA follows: TGCAGCGTCCGAGTGGCTACCGAGTTCTTC. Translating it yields CSVRVATEFF.

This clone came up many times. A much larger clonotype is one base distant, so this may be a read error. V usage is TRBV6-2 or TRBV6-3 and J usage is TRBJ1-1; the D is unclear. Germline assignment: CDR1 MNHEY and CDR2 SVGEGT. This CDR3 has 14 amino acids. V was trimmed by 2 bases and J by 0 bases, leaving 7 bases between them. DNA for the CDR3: TGTGCCAGCAGTTACCCAGAACTGAACACTGAAGCTTTCTTT. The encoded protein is CASSYPELNTEAFF.

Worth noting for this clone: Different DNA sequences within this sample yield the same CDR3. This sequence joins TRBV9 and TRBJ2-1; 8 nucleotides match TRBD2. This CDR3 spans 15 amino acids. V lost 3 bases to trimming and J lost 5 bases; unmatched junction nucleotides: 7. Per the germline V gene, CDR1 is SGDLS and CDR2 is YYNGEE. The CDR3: CASSASGGPNNEQFF. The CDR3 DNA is TGTGCCAGCAGCGCAAGCGGGGGACCGAACAATGAGCAGTTCTTC.

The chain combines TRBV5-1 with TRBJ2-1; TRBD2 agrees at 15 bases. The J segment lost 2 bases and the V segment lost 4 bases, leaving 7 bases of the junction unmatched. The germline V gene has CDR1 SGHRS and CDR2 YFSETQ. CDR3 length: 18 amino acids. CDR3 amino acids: CASSRGLAGGRTYNEQFF. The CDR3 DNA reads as TGCGCCAGCAGCCGGGGACTAGCGGGGGGACGGACCTACAATGAGCAGTTCTTC.

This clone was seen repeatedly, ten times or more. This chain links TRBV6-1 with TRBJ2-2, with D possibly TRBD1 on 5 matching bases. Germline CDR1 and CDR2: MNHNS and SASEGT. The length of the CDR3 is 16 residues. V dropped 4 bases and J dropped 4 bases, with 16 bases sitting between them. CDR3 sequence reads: CASSVVGAIGTGELFF. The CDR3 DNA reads TGTGCCAGCAGTGTGGTAGGGGCCATTGGCACCGGGGAGCTGTTTTTT.

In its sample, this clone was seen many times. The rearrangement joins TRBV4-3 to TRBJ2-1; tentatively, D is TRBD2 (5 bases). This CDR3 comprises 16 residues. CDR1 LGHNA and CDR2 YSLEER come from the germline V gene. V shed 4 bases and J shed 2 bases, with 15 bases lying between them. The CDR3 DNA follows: TGCGCCAGCAGCCGCCTCGGTAGCGCACCCTACAATGAGCAGTTCTTC. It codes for CASSRLGSAPYNEQFF.

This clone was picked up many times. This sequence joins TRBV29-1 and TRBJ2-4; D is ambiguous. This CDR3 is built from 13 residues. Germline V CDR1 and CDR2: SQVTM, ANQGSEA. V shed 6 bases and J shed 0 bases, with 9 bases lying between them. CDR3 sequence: CSVAWGAKNIQYF. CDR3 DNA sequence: TGCAGCGTGGCCTGGGGAGCCAAAAACATTCAGTACTTC.